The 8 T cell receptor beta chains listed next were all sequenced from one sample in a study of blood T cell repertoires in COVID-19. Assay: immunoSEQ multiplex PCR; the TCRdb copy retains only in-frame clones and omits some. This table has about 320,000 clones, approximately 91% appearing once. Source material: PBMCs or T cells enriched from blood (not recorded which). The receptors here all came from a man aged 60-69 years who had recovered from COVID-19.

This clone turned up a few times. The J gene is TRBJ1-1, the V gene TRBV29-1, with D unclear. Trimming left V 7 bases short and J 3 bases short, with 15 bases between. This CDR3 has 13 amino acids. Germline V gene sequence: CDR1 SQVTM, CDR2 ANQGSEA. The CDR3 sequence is CSAKSRRDTEAFF. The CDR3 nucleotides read TGCAGCGCTAAATCCCGACGGGACACTGAAGCTTTCTTT.

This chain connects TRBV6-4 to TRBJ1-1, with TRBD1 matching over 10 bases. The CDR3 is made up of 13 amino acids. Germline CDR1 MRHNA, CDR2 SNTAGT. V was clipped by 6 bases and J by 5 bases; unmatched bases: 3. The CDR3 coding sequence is TGTGCCAGCAGGGGACAGGGGTTAACTGAAGCTTTCTTT. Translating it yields CASRGQGLTEAFF.

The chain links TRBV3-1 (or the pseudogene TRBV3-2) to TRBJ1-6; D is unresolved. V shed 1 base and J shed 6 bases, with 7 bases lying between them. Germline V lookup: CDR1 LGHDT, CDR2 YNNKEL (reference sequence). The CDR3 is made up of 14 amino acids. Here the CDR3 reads CASSQAFSNSPLHF. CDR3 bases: TGTGCCAGCAGCCAAGCCTTCTCTAATTCACCCCTCCACTTT.

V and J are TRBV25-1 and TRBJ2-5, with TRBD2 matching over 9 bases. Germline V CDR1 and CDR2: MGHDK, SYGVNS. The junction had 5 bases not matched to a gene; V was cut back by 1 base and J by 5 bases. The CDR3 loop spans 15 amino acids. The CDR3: CASSEFAGGIETQYF. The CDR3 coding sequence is TGTGCCAGCAGTGAATTCGCGGGAGGGATCGAGACCCAGTACTTC. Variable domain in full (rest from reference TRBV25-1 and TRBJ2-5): EADIYQTPRYLVIGTGKKITLECSQTMGHDKMYWYQQDPGMELHLIHYSYGVNSTEKGDLSSESTVSRIRTEHFPLTLESARPSHTSQYLCASSEFAGGIETQYFGPGTRLLVL.

CDR3 loop: CASSSRQGRENTEAFF. The CDR3 bases are TGTGCCAGCAGTTCCCGACAGGGCCGCGAGAACACTGAAGCTTTCTTT. V and J are TRBV28 and TRBJ1-1; 7 bases map to TRBD1. Trimming cost V 4 bases and J 1 base; bases outside gene matches: 9. Germline loops: CDR1 MDHEN, CDR2 SYDVKM. This CDR3 comprises 16 residues.

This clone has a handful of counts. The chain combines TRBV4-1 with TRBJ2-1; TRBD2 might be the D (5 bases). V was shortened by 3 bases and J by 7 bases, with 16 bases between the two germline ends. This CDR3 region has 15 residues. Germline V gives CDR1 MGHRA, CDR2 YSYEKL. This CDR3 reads CASSHPGVRENEQFF. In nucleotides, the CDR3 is TGCGCCAGCAGCCATCCAGGCGTGAGGGAGAATGAGCAGTTCTTC.

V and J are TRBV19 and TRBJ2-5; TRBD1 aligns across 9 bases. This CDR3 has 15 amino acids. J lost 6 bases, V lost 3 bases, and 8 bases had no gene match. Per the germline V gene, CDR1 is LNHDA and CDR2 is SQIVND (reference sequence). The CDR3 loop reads CASSIGGQGLKTQYF. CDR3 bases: TGTGCCAGTAGTATCGGCGGACAGGGGTTGAAGACCCAGTACTTC. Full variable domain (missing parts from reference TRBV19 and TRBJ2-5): DGGITQSPKYLFRKEGQNVTLSCEQNLNHDAMYWYRQDPGQGLRLIYYSQIVNDFQKGDIAEGYSVSREKKESFPLTVTSAQKNPTAFYLCASSIGGQGLKTQYFGPGTRLLVL.

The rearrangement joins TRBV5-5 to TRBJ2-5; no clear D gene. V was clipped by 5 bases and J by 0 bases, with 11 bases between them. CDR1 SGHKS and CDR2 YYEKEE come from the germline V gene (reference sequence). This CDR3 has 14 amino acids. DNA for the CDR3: TGTGCCAGCAGTTCCCCCCACAACCAAGAGACCCAGTACTTC. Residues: CASSSPHNQETQYF.